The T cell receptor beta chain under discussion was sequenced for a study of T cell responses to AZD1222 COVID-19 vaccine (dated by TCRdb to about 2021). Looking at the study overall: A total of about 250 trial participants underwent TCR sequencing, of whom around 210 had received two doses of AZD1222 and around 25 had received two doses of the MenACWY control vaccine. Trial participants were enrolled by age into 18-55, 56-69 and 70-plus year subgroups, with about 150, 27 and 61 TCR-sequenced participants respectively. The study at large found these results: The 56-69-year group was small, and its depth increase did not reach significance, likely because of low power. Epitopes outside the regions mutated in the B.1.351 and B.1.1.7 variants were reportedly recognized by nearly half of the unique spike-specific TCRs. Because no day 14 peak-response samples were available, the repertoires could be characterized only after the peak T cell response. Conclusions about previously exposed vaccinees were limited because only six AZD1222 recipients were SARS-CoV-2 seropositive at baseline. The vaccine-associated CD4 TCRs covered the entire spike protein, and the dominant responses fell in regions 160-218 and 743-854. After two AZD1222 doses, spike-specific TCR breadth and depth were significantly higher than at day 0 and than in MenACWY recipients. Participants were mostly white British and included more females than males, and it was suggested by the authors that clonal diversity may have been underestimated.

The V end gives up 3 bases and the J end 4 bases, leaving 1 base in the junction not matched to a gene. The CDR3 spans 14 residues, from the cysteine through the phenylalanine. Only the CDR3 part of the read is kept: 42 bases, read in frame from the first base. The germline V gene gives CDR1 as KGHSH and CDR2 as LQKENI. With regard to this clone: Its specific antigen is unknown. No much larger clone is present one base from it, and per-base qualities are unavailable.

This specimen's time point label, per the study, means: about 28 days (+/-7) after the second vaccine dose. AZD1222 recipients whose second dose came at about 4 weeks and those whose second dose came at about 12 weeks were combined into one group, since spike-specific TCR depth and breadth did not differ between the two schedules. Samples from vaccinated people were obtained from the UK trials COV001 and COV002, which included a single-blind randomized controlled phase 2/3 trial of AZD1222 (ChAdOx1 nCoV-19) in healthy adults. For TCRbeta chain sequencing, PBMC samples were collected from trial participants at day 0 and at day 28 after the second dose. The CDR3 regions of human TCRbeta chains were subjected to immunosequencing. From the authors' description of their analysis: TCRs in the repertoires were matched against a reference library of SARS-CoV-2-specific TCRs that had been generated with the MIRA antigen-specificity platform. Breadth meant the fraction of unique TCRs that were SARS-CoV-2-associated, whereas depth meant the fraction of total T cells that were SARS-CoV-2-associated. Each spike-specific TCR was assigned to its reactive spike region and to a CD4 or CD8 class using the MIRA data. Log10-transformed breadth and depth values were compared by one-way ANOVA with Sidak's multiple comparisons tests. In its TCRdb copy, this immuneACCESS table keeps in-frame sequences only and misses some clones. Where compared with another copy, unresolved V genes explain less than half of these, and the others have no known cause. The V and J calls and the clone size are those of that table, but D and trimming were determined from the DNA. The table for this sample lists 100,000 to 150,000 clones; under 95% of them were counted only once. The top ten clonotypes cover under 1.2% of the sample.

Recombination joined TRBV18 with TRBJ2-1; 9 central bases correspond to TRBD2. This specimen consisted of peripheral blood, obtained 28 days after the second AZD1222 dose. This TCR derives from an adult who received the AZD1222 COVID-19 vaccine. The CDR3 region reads CASSPTSGYNEQFF. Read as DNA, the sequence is TGTGCCAGCTCACCGACTAGCGGATACAATGAGCAGTTCTTC.